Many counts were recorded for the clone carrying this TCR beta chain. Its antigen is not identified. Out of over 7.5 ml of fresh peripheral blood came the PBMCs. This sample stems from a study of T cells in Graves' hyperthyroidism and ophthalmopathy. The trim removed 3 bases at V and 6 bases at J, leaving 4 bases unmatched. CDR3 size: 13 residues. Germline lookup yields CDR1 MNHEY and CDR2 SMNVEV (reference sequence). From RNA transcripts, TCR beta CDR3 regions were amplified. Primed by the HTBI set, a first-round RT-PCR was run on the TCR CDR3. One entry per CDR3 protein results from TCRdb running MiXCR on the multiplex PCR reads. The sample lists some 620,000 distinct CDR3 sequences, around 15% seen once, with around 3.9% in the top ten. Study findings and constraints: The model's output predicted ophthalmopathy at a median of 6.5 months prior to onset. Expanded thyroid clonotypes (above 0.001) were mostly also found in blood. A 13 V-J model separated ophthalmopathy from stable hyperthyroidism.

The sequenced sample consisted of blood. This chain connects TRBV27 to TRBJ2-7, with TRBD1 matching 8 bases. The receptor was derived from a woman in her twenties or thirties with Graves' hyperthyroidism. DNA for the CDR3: TGTGCCAGCAGTTTGTCGACAGGGGTCGAGCAGTACTTC. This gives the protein CASSLSTGVEQYF.